This is a list of T cell receptor beta chains from one sample in a study of Ad26.COV2.S vaccination and SARS-CoV-2 variants. Measured with immunoSEQ multiplex PCR; TCRdb has only the in-frame clones, and not every one. This sample has 330,000 or so clones, with 90% found just once. This specimen consisted of peripheral blood, obtained in a trial of Ad26.COV2.S vaccine versus placebo. Source of these receptors: a person aged 18-60 years who received the Ad26.COV2.S COVID-19 vaccine or a placebo. The conserved cysteine and the conserved F or W are not part of the CDR3 here. D genes are given only for firm matches. Where a row states a size, it is once, few, many or the class of an expanded clone; other rows omit it.

V: TRBV3-1/TRBV3-2
D: NA
size: NA
CDR3: ASSPGRLSVT

V: TRBV28
D: NA
size: few
CDR3: ASSLVQFSNQPQH

V: TRBV19
D: NA
size: NA
CDR3: ASTPQPLLYTGELF

V: TRBV9
D: NA
size: NA
CDR3: ASSVDQLGTDTQY

V: TRBV12-5
D: TRBD1
size: NA
CDR3: ASGLATGNGNQPQH

V: TRBV23-1
D: NA
size: NA
CDR3: ASSQSAAVGKVSNQPQH

V: TRBV7-2
D: NA
size: NA
CDR3: ASSSRPPGATNEKLF

V: TRBV7-6
D: TRBD1
size: NA
CDR3: ASSLDRGGGDTQY

V: TRBV5-6
D: NA
size: few
CDR3: ASSLVGGGQPQH

V: TRBV7-9
D: NA
size: NA
CDR3: ASSLRLQETQY

V: TRBV7-9
D: NA
size: few
CDR3: ASSFSTEAF

V: TRBV18
D: TRBD1
size: NA
CDR3: ASSPSTGANYGYT

V: TRBV19
D: NA
size: NA
CDR3: ASSPQWDGYT

V: TRBV25-1
D: NA
size: NA
CDR3: ASSERKKQGRVVY

V: TRBV25-1
D: TRBD1
size: NA
CDR3: ASSEDRGWADTQY

V: TRBV3-1/TRBV3-2
D: NA
size: NA
CDR3: ASSRGTGSTDTQY

V: TRBV24-1
D: TRBD1
size: NA
CDR3: ATSASGQGYGETQY

V: TRBV3-1/TRBV3-2
D: TRBD1
size: NA
CDR3: ASSLQGGNTEAF

V: TRBV6-1
D: TRBD1
size: NA
CDR3: ASSEIPAGAGGGQPQH

V: TRBV5-4
D: TRBD2
size: NA
CDR3: ASSVGTSGGSTDTQY

V: TRBV7-9
D: TRBD2
size: NA
CDR3: ASSLGTSGGPYKSDTQY

V: TRBV6-1
D: NA
size: NA
CDR3: ASSVRSAGTGNSPLH

V: TRBV7-2
D: NA
size: NA
CDR3: ASSWETAPDNEQF

V: TRBV25-1
D: TRBD2
size: NA
CDR3: ASTLASSTGELF

V: TRBV18
D: NA
size: once
CDR3: ASSPLGAPGNTEAF

V: TRBV5-5
D: TRBD2
size: NA
CDR3: ASSLVLAGAPGELF

V: TRBV9
D: TRBD2
size: NA
CDR3: ASSSSGGQGDTQY

V: TRBV11-2
D: TRBD1
size: NA
CDR3: ASSPSGQGNTEAF

V: TRBV4-1
D: NA
size: NA
CDR3: ASRSWGETEAF

V: TRBV5-1
D: NA
size: NA
CDR3: ASSPLGSRETQY

V: TRBV3-1/TRBV3-2
D: NA
size: NA
CDR3: ASSFRDPTQY

V: TRBV19
D: NA
size: once
CDR3: ASKLGSSGANVLT

V: TRBV18
D: NA
size: NA
CDR3: ASSPGSGHEAF

V: TRBV4-3
D: NA
size: NA
CDR3: ASSQIYLAEAF

V: TRBV19
D: TRBD2
size: NA
CDR3: ASGSHSGRGFSGANVLT

V: TRBV7-9
D: NA
size: NA
CDR3: ASSLIREARGTGELF

V: TRBV3-1/TRBV3-2
D: NA
size: NA
CDR3: ASSPRTDDGYT

V: TRBV18
D: NA
size: NA
CDR3: ASSPNEGHGYT

V: TRBV4-1
D: NA
size: once
CDR3: ASSQVGYRDGYT

V: TRBV29-1
D: NA
size: NA
CDR3: SVGDVGGEKLF

V: TRBV6-2/TRBV6-3
D: NA
size: NA
CDR3: ASSYRFMNTEAF

V: TRBV29-1
D: NA
size: NA
CDR3: SVVVGTGETQY

V: TRBV14
D: NA
size: NA
CDR3: ASSPKTGRTSTDTQY

V: TRBV18
D: NA
size: NA
CDR3: ASSPEELVRQPQH

V: TRBV5-4
D: TRBD2
size: NA
CDR3: ASSFGTSGANIQY

V: TRBV7-9
D: NA
size: NA
CDR3: ASSQGPKGREAF

V: TRBV4-2
D: TRBD2
size: NA
CDR3: ASQKREAGYNEQF

V: TRBV27
D: NA
size: NA
CDR3: ASSLFSRRLEAF

V: TRBV5-1
D: TRBD1
size: NA
CDR3: ASRERGQIGELF

V: TRBV5-6
D: NA
size: once
CDR3: ASSLKDLYGYT

V: TRBV7-9
D: TRBD1
size: NA
CDR3: ASSLAQWDRGGTEAF